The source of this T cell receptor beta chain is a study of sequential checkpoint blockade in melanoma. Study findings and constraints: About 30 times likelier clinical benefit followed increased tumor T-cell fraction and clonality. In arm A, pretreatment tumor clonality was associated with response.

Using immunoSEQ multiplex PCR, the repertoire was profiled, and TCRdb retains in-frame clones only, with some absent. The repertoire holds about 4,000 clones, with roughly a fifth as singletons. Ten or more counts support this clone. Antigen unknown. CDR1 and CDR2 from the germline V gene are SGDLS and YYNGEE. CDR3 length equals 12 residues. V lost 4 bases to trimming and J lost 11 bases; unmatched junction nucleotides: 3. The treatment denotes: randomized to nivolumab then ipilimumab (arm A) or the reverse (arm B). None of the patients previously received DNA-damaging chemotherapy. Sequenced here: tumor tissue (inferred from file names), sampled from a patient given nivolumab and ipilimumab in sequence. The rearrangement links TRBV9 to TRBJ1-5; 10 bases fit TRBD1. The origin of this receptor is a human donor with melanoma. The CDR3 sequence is CASSTGTGAQHF. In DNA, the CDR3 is TGTGCCAGCAGCACCGGGACAGGGGCCCAGCATTTT.